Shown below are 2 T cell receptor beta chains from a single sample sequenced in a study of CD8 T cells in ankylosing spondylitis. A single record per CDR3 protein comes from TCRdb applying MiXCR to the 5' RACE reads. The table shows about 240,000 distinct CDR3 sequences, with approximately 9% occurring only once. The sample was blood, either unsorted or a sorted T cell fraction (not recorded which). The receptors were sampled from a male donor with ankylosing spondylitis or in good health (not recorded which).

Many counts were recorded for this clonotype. The chain's CDR3 is CASIGLAISGEQFF. In DNA form, the CDR3 reads TGTGCCAGCATAGGACTAGCGATTTCTGGTGAGCAGTTCTTC. The rearrangement joins TRBV6-2 or TRBV6-3 to TRBJ2-1, with TRBD2 matching over 9 bases. Germline CDR1 reads MNHEY; CDR2 reads SVGEGT. V shed 7 bases and J 9 bases; nucleotides not matched to a gene: 10. CDR3 length equals 14 residues.

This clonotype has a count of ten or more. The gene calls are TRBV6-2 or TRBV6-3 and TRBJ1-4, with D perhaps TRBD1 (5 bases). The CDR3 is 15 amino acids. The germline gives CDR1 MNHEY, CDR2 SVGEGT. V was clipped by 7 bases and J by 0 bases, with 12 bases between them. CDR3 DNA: TGTGCCAGCAAGCCGGGGCAAACAACTAATGAAAAACTGTTTTTT. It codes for CASKPGQTTNEKLFF.